Listed below are T cell receptor beta chains from one sample, sequenced in a study of STAT3 mutations in large granular lymphocyte leukemia. Produced via immunoSEQ multiplex PCR; TCRdb's table is partial and in-frame only. The table shows roughly 4,400 clones, with less than 65% occurring only once. Specimen: peripheral blood mononuclear cells. All receptors come from a man aged 55-75 years with T-cell large granular lymphocyte leukemia. Some clones in this sample may be carry-over from other donors' samples. Both conserved end residues are part of each CDR3. The D gene is left open where the match is weak. Only part of the rows carry a size: once, few, many, or a class if the clone is expanded.

v_gene	abundance	d_gene	j_gene	CDR3aa	CDR3nt
TRBV18	NA	NA	TRBJ2-7	CASSPATGYEQYF	TGTGCCAGCTCACCTGCGACAGGTTACGAGCAGTACTTC
TRBV18	NA	TRBD1	TRBJ2-5	CASSQIPGQGVEETQYF	TGTGCCAGCTCCCAAATTCCGGGACAGGGTGTCGAAGAGACCCAGTACTTC
TRBV5-1	few	NA	TRBJ1-2	CASSPNLEDYTF	TGCGCCAGCAGCCCAAACTTAGAGGACTACACCTTC
TRBV10-1	NA	NA	TRBJ1-2	CASSEGKSYGYTF	TGCGCCAGCAGTGAAGGTAAGAGCTATGGCTACACCTTC
TRBV7-9	once	NA	TRBJ1-1	CASSPPTDMNTEAFF	TGTGCCAGCAGCCCCCCGACAGACATGAACACTGAAGCTTTCTTT
TRBV29-1	few	TRBD1	TRBJ2-7	CSGGQGGEQYF	TGCAGCGGGGGACAGGGTGGCGAGCAGTACTTC
TRBV29-1	medium-sized	TRBD1	TRBJ1-2	CSVGQANYGYTF	TGCAGCGTGGGACAGGCTAACTATGGCTACACCTTC
TRBV18	NA	NA	TRBJ2-5	CASSLMTGRMETQYF	TGTGCCAGCTCACTGATGACAGGGAGGATGGAGACCCAGTACTTC
TRBV5-1	few	TRBD1	TRBJ2-2	CATGGEATGELFF	TGCGCCACAGGGGGAGAAGCCACCGGGGAGCTGTTTTTT
TRBV5-4	NA	NA	TRBJ2-3	CASTRGSTDTQYF	TGTGCCTCCACGCGGGGTTCCACAGATACGCAGTATTTT
TRBV18	NA	TRBD1	TRBJ2-3	CASSLDREAQYF	TGTGCCAGCTCACTGGACAGGGAAGCGCAGTATTTT
TRBV30	NA	TRBD1	TRBJ1-1	CAWSVQGTEAFF	TGTGCCTGGAGTGTACAGGGGACTGAAGCTTTCTTT
TRBV30	NA	NA	TRBJ2-5	CAWSGDGQETQYF	TGTGCCTGGAGTGGGGACGGCCAAGAGACCCAGTACTTC
TRBV5-1	NA	NA	TRBJ1-1	CASSDAGTTEAFF	TGCGCCAGCAGCGATGCAGGGACCACTGAAGCTTTCTTT
TRBV18	few	NA	TRBJ1-1	CASSPVDSMNTEAFF	TGTGCCAGCTCACCAGTAGACTCCATGAACACTGAAGCTTTCTTT
TRBV5-4	once	TRBD1	TRBJ1-2	CASRERQGGYGYTF	TGTGCCAGCAGAGAAAGACAGGGTGGGTATGGCTACACCTTC
TRBV27	NA	TRBD1	TRBJ2-5	CASSLTGQDGETQYF	TGTGCCAGCAGCCTTACCGGACAGGATGGGGAGACCCAGTACTTC
TRBV18	NA	NA	TRBJ2-1	CASSPPTGLSYNEQFF	TGTGCCAGCTCACCCCCGACGGGACTTTCCTACAATGAGCAGTTCTTC
TRBV7-2	NA	NA	TRBJ2-3	CASSSSPGALQLDTQYF	TGTGCCAGCAGCTCATCGCCGGGGGCCCTACAATTAGATACGCAGTATTTT
TRBV9	NA	NA	TRBJ2-5	CASSVGGFETQYF	TGTGCCAGCAGCGTAGGAGGTTTTGAGACCCAGTACTTC
TRBV30	NA	NA	TRBJ1-1	CAWSPILGATEAFF	TGTGCCTGGAGTCCCATACTGGGGGCCACTGAAGCTTTCTTT
TRBV5-4	NA	NA	TRBJ2-3	CASSLDLKVKGTDTQYF	TGTGCCAGCAGCTTGGACTTAAAGGTAAAGGGCACAGATACGCAGTATTTT
TRBV27	few	NA	TRBJ1-2	CASSPTGFYGYTF	TGTGCCAGCAGTCCGACAGGATTCTATGGCTACACCTTC
TRBV18	NA	NA	TRBJ2-3	CASSPTGGGYYTQYF	TGTGCCAGCTCGCCTACAGGAGGGGGCTATTATACGCAGTATTTT
TRBV5-6	few	TRBD1	TRBJ1-6	CASRETGTGSYNSPLHF	TGTGCCAGCAGGGAGACAGGGACAGGGTCCTATAATTCACCCCTCCACTTT
TRBV6-1	NA	TRBD1	TRBJ2-7	CASSVPGTGFNEQYF	TGTGCCAGCAGTGTTCCCGGGACAGGGTTTAACGAGCAGTACTTC
TRBV5-1	NA	TRBD1	TRBJ2-7	CASSSDGTAYEQYF	TGCGCCAGCAGCTCAGACGGGACAGCCTACGAGCAGTACTTC
TRBV29-1	NA	NA	TRBJ1-2	CSARDLDGYTF	TGCAGCGCCCGGGATTTGGATGGCTACACCTTC
TRBV5-1	NA	NA	TRBJ1-1	CASSLEGQLEAFF	TGCGCCAGCAGCTTGGAAGGTCAGTTAGAAGCTTTCTTT
TRBV25-1	few	NA	TRBJ1-2	CASSAGFGRDTF	TGTGCCAGCAGTGCCGGATTCGGGAGGGACACCTTC
TRBV6-5	NA	TRBD1	TRBJ2-7	CASSQGQAYEQYF	TGTGCCAGCAGCCAGGGACAGGCCTACGAGCAGTACTTC
TRBV4-3	NA	NA	TRBJ1-1	CASSQDLGHTEAFF	TGCGCCAGCAGCCAAGATCTAGGACACACTGAAGCTTTCTTT
TRBV5-1	NA	NA	TRBJ1-6	CASSLDSGSPLHF	TGCGCCAGCAGCTTAGATAGTGGTTCACCCCTCCACTTT
TRBV5-4	NA	TRBD1	TRBJ1-6	CASSLGTGGGRRSAPLHF	TGTGCCAGCAGCTTGGGGACAGGGGGCGGTCGGCGAAGTGCACCCCTCCACTTT
TRBV7-9	NA	NA	TRBJ2-1	CASSPPPRVSNEQFF	TGTGCCAGCAGCCCCCCTCCGAGAGTCTCGAATGAGCAGTTCTTC
TRBV6-5	NA	NA	TRBJ1-4	CASSYLVGSEKLFF	TGTGCCAGCAGTTATTTGGTGGGAAGCGAAAAACTGTTTTTT
TRBV30	once	NA	TRBJ1-2	CACLSGVGYGYTF	TGTGCCTGTTTGTCAGGGGTTGGCTATGGCTACACCTTC
TRBV7-9	NA	TRBD1	TRBJ1-1	CASSPRGQVNTEAFF	TGTGCCAGCAGCCCAAGGGGACAGGTGAACACTGAAGCTTTCTTT
TRBV4-1	few	TRBD1	TRBJ2-2	CASSQGQGARAGELFF	TGCGCCAGCAGCCAAGGACAGGGGGCAAGGGCCGGGGAGCTGTTTTTT
TRBV27	few	NA	TRBJ1-6	CASSVRGMAPLHF	TGTGCCAGCAGTGTCAGGGGTATGGCACCCCTCCACTTT
TRBV14	NA	NA	TRBJ2-3	CASSRQPTDTQYF	TGTGCCAGCAGCCGCCAGCCGACAGATACGCAGTATTTT
TRBV10-3	NA	TRBD2	TRBJ2-3	CAISYSGLAGGPDTQYF	TGTGCCATCAGTTACTCGGGACTAGCGGGGGGGCCTGATACGCAGTATTTT
TRBV5-6	NA	NA	TRBJ2-5	CASSLDETQYF	TGTGCCAGCAGCTTGGATGAGACCCAGTACTTC
TRBV30	NA	NA	TRBJ1-2	CAWSPLDGYTF	TGTGCCTGGAGCCCCTTGGACGGCTACACCTTC
TRBV30	NA	NA	TRBJ2-1	CAWGLREIEQFF	TGTGCCTGGGGACTCCGGGAGATTGAGCAGTTCTTC
TRBV2	NA	NA	TRBJ1-6	CASHAGLNSPLHF	TGTGCCAGCCACGCGGGACTTAATTCACCCCTCCACTTT
TRBV5-1	NA	NA	TRBJ2-3	CASSLWGEGTDTQYF	TGCGCCAGCAGCTTGTGGGGGGAAGGGACAGATACGCAGTATTTT
TRBV6-5	NA	NA	TRBJ2-7	CASSSGQGSEQYF	TGTGCCAGCAGCAGCGGGCAGGGTTCCGAGCAGTACTTC
TRBV5-4	NA	NA	TRBJ2-7	CASSPGNSYEQYF	TGTGCCAGCAGCCCCGGTAACTCCTACGAGCAGTACTTC